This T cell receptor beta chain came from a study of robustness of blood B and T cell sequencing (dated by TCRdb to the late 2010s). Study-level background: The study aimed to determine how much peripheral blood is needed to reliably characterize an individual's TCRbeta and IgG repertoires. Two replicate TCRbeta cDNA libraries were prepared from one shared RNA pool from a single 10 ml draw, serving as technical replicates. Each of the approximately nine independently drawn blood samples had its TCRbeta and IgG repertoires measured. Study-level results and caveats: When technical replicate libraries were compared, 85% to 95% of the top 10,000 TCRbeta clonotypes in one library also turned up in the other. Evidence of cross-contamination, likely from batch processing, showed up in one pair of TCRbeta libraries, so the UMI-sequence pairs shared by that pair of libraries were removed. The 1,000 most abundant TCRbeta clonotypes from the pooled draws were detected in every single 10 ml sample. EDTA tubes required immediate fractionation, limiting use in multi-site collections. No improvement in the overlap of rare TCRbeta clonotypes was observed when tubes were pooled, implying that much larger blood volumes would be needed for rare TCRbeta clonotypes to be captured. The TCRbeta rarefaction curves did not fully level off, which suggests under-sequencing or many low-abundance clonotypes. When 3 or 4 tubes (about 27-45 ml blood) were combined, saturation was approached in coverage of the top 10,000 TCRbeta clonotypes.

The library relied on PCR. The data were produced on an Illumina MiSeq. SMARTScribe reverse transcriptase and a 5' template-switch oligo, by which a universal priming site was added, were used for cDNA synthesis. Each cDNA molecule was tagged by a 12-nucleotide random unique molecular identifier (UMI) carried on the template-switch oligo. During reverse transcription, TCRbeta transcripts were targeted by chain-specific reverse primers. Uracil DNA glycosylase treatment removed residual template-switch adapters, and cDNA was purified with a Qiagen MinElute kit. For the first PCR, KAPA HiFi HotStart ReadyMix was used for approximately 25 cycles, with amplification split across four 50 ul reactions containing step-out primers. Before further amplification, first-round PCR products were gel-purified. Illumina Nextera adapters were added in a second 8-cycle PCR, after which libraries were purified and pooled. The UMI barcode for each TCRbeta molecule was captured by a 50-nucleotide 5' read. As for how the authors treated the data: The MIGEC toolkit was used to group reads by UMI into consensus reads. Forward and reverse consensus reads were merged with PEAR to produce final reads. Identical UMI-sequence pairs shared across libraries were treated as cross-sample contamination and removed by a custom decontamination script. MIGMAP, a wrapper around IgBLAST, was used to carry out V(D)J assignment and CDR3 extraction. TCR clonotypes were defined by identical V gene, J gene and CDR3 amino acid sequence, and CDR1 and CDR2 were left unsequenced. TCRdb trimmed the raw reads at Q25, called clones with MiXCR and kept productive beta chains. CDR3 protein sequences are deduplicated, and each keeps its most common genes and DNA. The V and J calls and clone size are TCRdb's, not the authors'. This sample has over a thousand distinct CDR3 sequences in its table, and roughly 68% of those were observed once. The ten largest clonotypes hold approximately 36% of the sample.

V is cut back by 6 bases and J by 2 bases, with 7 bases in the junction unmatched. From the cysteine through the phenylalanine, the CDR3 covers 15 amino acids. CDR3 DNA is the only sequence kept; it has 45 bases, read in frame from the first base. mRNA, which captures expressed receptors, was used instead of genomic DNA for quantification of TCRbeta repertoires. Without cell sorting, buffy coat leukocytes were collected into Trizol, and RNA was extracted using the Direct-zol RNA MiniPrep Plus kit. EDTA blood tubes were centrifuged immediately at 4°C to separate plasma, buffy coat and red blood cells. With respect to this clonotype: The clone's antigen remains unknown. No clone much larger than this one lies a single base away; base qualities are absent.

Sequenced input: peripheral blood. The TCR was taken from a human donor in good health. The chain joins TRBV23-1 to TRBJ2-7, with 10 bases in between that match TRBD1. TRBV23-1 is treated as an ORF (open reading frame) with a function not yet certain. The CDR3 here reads CASSAPGQGPYEQYF. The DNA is TGCGCCAGCAGCGCCCCGGGACAGGGGCCCTACGAGCAGTACTTC.